The source of this TCR beta chain is a study of T-cell memory formation after mild COVID-19 (dated by TCRdb to the early 2020s). Background for the entire study: Most TCR sequence clusters were specific to one of the two donors. Longitudinal TCRalpha and TCRbeta repertoire sequencing tracked T-cell clones expanding and contracting after mild COVID-19 in two donors. Two young, previously healthy adult volunteers, one female and one male, were included in the cohort. Results and caveats for the whole study, not just this receptor: Only a couple of mild cases were covered by the study, and larger cohorts that include severe cases with pre-infection samples were considered necessary. Balanced CD4/CD8 phenotypes were observed for clones contracting from day 15 to 85, whereas a bias towards CD4+ was observed for a second wave of clones expanding from day 15 to 37. Some responding clones were found in pre-infection memory, which suggests that pre-existing cross-reactive memory T cells took part in the SARS-CoV-2 response. Contracting CD4+ clones turned up mainly in the CM and EM memory subsets, whereas EMRA was where CD8+ clones were enriched. SARS-CoV-2 specificity was not confirmed for the second-wave clones peaking on day 37.

Ficoll-Paque density gradient centrifugation was the method used to isolate PBMCs. This clonotype came up a few times. The specificity of this receptor is unknown. No much larger clone exists at a distance of one base, and base qualities are not known. The CDR3 runs 15 amino acids, cysteine and phenylalanine included. The CDR3 DNA has 45 bases and is translated from base 1. Per the germline V gene, SGHRS is the CDR1 and YFSETQ is the CDR2. V is trimmed back by 2 bases and J by 1 base, and the junction contains 5 bases that no gene match accounts for. Sequencer: Illumina NovaSeq 6000. cDNA libraries for TCRalpha and TCRbeta were prepared by 5'RACE using constant-segment primers, with sample barcodes and unique molecular identifiers added. RNA was extracted from every sample with Trizol reagent. Amplification of the libraries took two PCR steps, and the second step added a second sample barcode plus Illumina TruSeq adapters. Sequencing of libraries was performed on an Illumina NovaSeq with 2 x 150 bp paired-end reads. As for how the authors treated the data: Reads were demultiplexed and collapsed into UMI-guided consensus sequences with migec v1.2.7. Using mixcr v2.1.11, the UMI consensuses were aligned to TRA and TRB V and J templates and assembled into clonotypes. Clonotypes were classified as expanded or contracted when called significant by both edgeR and NoisET, with noise models trained on biological replicates. For edgeR calls, the thresholds were a false discovery rate-adjusted p below 0.01 and a log2 fold-change of 1. As an exploratory analysis of dynamics, max-normalized trajectories of the 1000 most abundant clonotypes were examined by PCA with hierarchical clustering. Separately sequenced CD4+ and CD8+ repertoires were used to assign a CD4 or CD8 phenotype to each responding clone. TCRdb took the public reads, trimmed them with fastp at Q25, ran MiXCR for clone calling and kept in-frame beta chains. Rows merge per CDR3 protein into single entries with the most common DNA and genes. Here the V and J calls rest on TCRdb's processing, not on the authors' analysis. Counted in this sample were roughly 130,000 distinct CDR3 sequences; more than 15% of them appeared once. The ten largest clones add up to about 5% of the sample.

The sequenced sample was PBMCs or a T cell subset sorted from them (not recorded which). The chain uses TRBV5-1 and TRBJ1-1, with TRBD1 identical over 7 junction bases. The sequence was collected from a man aged 18-30 years who had mild COVID-19 (a few samples of this study predate the infection). The sample titles of this study are shuffled in the database, so cell type and time point are left out; the donor was told from shared clones. The DNA sequence is as follows: TGCGCCAGCAGCTTTGAAGGACAGGCGAACACTGAAGCTTTCTTT. It is translated as CASSFEGQANTEAFF.